Listed below are T cell receptor beta chains from one sample, sequenced in a study of blood T cell repertoires in COVID-19. Repertoires were generated with immunoSEQ multiplex PCR, while TCRdb's copy carries only in-frame clones and drops some. Among around 470,000 clones, about 90% were seen once, and the ten largest hold 0.55% to 0.75%. The source material was PBMCs or T cells enriched from blood (not recorded which). These receptors all stem from a man aged 18 to 29 who had recovered from COVID-19. The CDR3 runs from the conserved cysteine through the conserved F or W. A D gene is named only where the DNA matches it firmly. Only some rows state a clone size, as once, few, many or a class for expanded clones.

clone_size: NA; j_call: TRBJ2-1; v_call: TRBV5-1; d_call: TRBD2; cdr3_aa: CASSLGNSGGPNEQFF; cdr3_nt: TGCGCCAGCAGCTTGGGAAACAGCGGGGGACCGAATGAGCAGTTCTTC
clone_size: NA; j_call: TRBJ1-5; v_call: TRBV27; d_call: NA; cdr3_aa: CASSFSYNQPQHF; cdr3_nt: TGTGCCAGCAGTTTTTCGTACAATCAGCCCCAGCATTTT
clone_size: NA; j_call: TRBJ2-7; v_call: TRBV12-5; d_call: TRBD2; cdr3_aa: CASGWGGSDEQYF; cdr3_nt: TGTGCTAGTGGTTGGGGAGGGAGTGACGAGCAGTACTTC
clone_size: NA; j_call: TRBJ2-3; v_call: TRBV11-2; d_call: TRBD2; cdr3_aa: CASSESTSENTDTQYF; cdr3_nt: TGTGCCAGCAGCGAAAGTACTAGCGAGAACACAGATACGCAGTATTTT
clone_size: NA; j_call: TRBJ2-1; v_call: TRBV29-1; d_call: NA; cdr3_aa: CSVEVVTYNEQFF; cdr3_nt: TGCAGCGTTGAAGTTGTAACCTACAATGAGCAGTTCTTC
clone_size: once; j_call: TRBJ2-7; v_call: TRBV4-2; d_call: NA; cdr3_aa: CASSLGGAQDEQYF; cdr3_nt: TGTGCCAGCAGCCTAGGGGGGGCGCAGGACGAGCAGTACTTC
clone_size: NA; j_call: TRBJ2-1; v_call: TRBV2; d_call: TRBD1; cdr3_aa: CASSATGGPEQFF; cdr3_nt: TGTGCCAGCAGCGCCACAGGGGGGCCAGAGCAGTTCTTC
clone_size: NA; j_call: TRBJ1-5; v_call: TRBV6-5; d_call: TRBD1; cdr3_aa: CASRRGTDQPQHF; cdr3_nt: TGTGCCAGCAGGAGGGGGACAGATCAGCCCCAGCATTTT
clone_size: NA; j_call: TRBJ2-5; v_call: TRBV5-5; d_call: NA; cdr3_aa: CASSPGGALGTQYF; cdr3_nt: TGTGCCAGCAGCCCGGGGGGCGCCTTGGGGACCCAGTACTTC
clone_size: NA; j_call: TRBJ2-2; v_call: TRBV18; d_call: NA; cdr3_aa: CASSPVLSESAGELFF; cdr3_nt: TGTGCCAGCTCCCCAGTCTTATCGGAGTCCGCCGGGGAGCTGTTTTTT
clone_size: NA; j_call: TRBJ1-5; v_call: TRBV6-5; d_call: NA; cdr3_aa: CASRATDNQPQHF; cdr3_nt: TGTGCCAGCAGGGCGACAGACAATCAGCCCCAGCATTTT
clone_size: NA; j_call: TRBJ2-7; v_call: TRBV3-1/TRBV3-2; d_call: TRBD2; cdr3_aa: CASSPTQGLGGYEQYF; cdr3_nt: TGTGCCAGCAGCCCGACCCAGGGACTAGGGGGTTACGAGCAGTACTTC
clone_size: NA; j_call: TRBJ1-3; v_call: TRBV18; d_call: NA; cdr3_aa: CASSPAQGYGSGNTIYF; cdr3_nt: TGTGCCAGCTCACCGGCCCAGGGATACGGCTCTGGAAACACCATATATTTT
clone_size: NA; j_call: TRBJ2-1; v_call: TRBV6-8; d_call: TRBD1; cdr3_aa: CASSDPPGQGDNEQFF; cdr3_nt: TGTGCCAGCAGTGACCCCCCCGGACAGGGGGACAATGAGCAGTTCTTC
clone_size: NA; j_call: TRBJ1-5; v_call: TRBV7-9; d_call: NA; cdr3_aa: CASSLVGAGNQPQHF; cdr3_nt: TGTGCCAGCAGCTTAGTGGGGGCTGGCAATCAGCCCCAGCATTTT
clone_size: NA; j_call: TRBJ2-1; v_call: TRBV4-1; d_call: NA; cdr3_aa: CASSRNTGTIYNEQFF; cdr3_nt: TGCGCCAGCAGCCGAAATACAGGGACTATCTACAATGAGCAGTTCTTC
clone_size: once; j_call: TRBJ2-1; v_call: TRBV2; d_call: NA; cdr3_aa: CASRVVNEQFF; cdr3_nt: TGTGCCAGCCGGGTAGTAAATGAGCAGTTCTTC
clone_size: NA; j_call: TRBJ1-1; v_call: TRBV3-1/TRBV3-2; d_call: NA; cdr3_aa: CASSQGGFYTEAFF; cdr3_nt: TGTGCCAGCAGCCAAGGAGGGTTCTACACTGAAGCTTTCTTT
clone_size: NA; j_call: TRBJ2-1; v_call: TRBV3-1/TRBV3-2; d_call: NA; cdr3_aa: CASSRGGQSNEQFF; cdr3_nt: TGTGCCAGCAGCCGCGGGGGCCAGTCCAATGAGCAGTTCTTC
clone_size: NA; j_call: TRBJ1-2; v_call: TRBV11-2; d_call: NA; cdr3_aa: CASSLVQDYGYTF; cdr3_nt: TGTGCCAGCAGCTTAGTACAGGACTATGGCTACACCTTC
clone_size: NA; j_call: TRBJ2-1; v_call: TRBV6-1; d_call: NA; cdr3_aa: CASSEISGNEQFF; cdr3_nt: TGTGCCAGCAGTGAAATTTCGGGAAATGAGCAGTTCTTC
clone_size: NA; j_call: TRBJ1-1; v_call: TRBV30; d_call: NA; cdr3_aa: CAWSRLNTEAFF; cdr3_nt: TGTGCCTGGAGTCGGTTGAACACTGAAGCTTTCTTT
clone_size: NA; j_call: TRBJ2-3; v_call: TRBV5-5; d_call: NA; cdr3_aa: CASSLAPRGTDTQYF; cdr3_nt: TGTGCCAGCAGCTTGGCGCCCCGGGGAACAGATACGCAGTATTTT
clone_size: NA; j_call: TRBJ1-2; v_call: TRBV6-5; d_call: TRBD1; cdr3_aa: CASSYRAGGMEGYTF; cdr3_nt: TGTGCCAGCAGTTATCGGGCAGGGGGAATGGAAGGCTACACCTTC
clone_size: NA; j_call: TRBJ1-6; v_call: TRBV14; d_call: TRBD1; cdr3_aa: CASSQETGGGSPLHF; cdr3_nt: TGTGCCAGCAGCCAAGAGACAGGGGGCGGTTCACCCCTCCACTTT
clone_size: few; j_call: TRBJ1-5; v_call: TRBV25-1; d_call: NA; cdr3_aa: CASSGSGNQPQHF; cdr3_nt: TGTGCCAGCAGCGGTTCGGGCAATCAGCCCCAGCATTTT
clone_size: NA; j_call: TRBJ1-1; v_call: TRBV12-5; d_call: NA; cdr3_aa: CASAIRGNTEAFF; cdr3_nt: TGTGCTAGTGCAATCAGGGGGAACACTGAAGCTTTCTTT
clone_size: NA; j_call: TRBJ2-5; v_call: TRBV11-2; d_call: NA; cdr3_aa: CASMVGGQETQYF; cdr3_nt: TGTGCCAGCATGGTTGGCGGTCAAGAGACCCAGTACTTC
clone_size: once; j_call: TRBJ2-1; v_call: TRBV7-8; d_call: TRBD2; cdr3_aa: CASSSSGGRANEQFF; cdr3_nt: TGTGCCAGCAGCTCTTCTGGGGGGAGGGCCAATGAGCAGTTCTTC
clone_size: NA; j_call: TRBJ1-6; v_call: TRBV3-1/TRBV3-2; d_call: NA; cdr3_aa: CASSQGIQGPAPLHF; cdr3_nt: TGTGCCAGCAGCCAAGGTATTCAGGGGCCGGCACCCCTCCACTTT
clone_size: NA; j_call: TRBJ1-3; v_call: TRBV4-2; d_call: NA; cdr3_aa: CASSQDGLAGRNTIYF; cdr3_nt: TGTGCCAGCAGCCAAGATGGCCTGGCGGGGAGAAACACCATATATTTT
clone_size: once; j_call: TRBJ1-5; v_call: TRBV7-2; d_call: TRBD1; cdr3_aa: CASSPRTGGYQPQHF; cdr3_nt: TGTGCCAGCAGCCCCCGAACAGGGGGGTATCAGCCCCAGCATTTT
clone_size: NA; j_call: TRBJ1-6; v_call: TRBV5-1; d_call: NA; cdr3_aa: CASSLSRGSSPLHF; cdr3_nt: TGCGCCAGCAGCTTGAGCAGGGGTAGTTCACCCCTCCACTTT
clone_size: NA; j_call: TRBJ1-1; v_call: TRBV18; d_call: NA; cdr3_aa: CASSPWTGENTEAFF; cdr3_nt: TGTGCCAGCTCACCTTGGACGGGGGAGAACACTGAAGCTTTCTTT
clone_size: NA; j_call: TRBJ1-6; v_call: TRBV5-6; d_call: NA; cdr3_aa: CASSGQGPLHF; cdr3_nt: TGTGCCAGCAGCGGCCAGGGTCCCCTCCACTTT
clone_size: NA; j_call: TRBJ2-2; v_call: TRBV5-1; d_call: TRBD2; cdr3_aa: CASSLAVPSGANTGELFF; cdr3_nt: TGCGCCAGCAGCTTGGCCGTACCTAGCGGAGCGAACACCGGGGAGCTGTTTTTT
clone_size: NA; j_call: TRBJ1-2; v_call: TRBV9; d_call: NA; cdr3_aa: CASSARQSLYGYTF; cdr3_nt: TGTGCCAGCAGCGCCAGACAGAGTCTTTATGGCTACACCTTC
clone_size: NA; j_call: TRBJ2-3; v_call: TRBV7-9; d_call: TRBD2; cdr3_aa: CASSFSAGSTDTQYF; cdr3_nt: TGTGCCAGCAGCTTTTCAGCGGGGAGCACAGATACGCAGTATTTT
clone_size: NA; j_call: TRBJ1-5; v_call: TRBV28; d_call: NA; cdr3_aa: CASSLFGQGRQPQHF; cdr3_nt: TGTGCCAGCAGTTTATTCGGCCAGGGTAGACAGCCCCAGCATTTT
clone_size: NA; j_call: TRBJ2-1; v_call: TRBV4-1; d_call: TRBD2; cdr3_aa: CASSQEVLRGVYEQFF; cdr3_nt: TGCGCCAGCAGCCAAGAGGTTTTGCGGGGGGTGTATGAGCAGTTCTTC
clone_size: NA; j_call: TRBJ1-1; v_call: TRBV28; d_call: NA; cdr3_aa: CATDTNTEAFF; cdr3_nt: TGTGCCACGGACACCAACACTGAAGCTTTCTTT
clone_size: many; j_call: TRBJ1-2; v_call: TRBV28; d_call: NA; cdr3_aa: CASSLRDNFYGYTF; cdr3_nt: TGTGCCAGCAGTTTACGGGACAACTTTTATGGCTACACCTTC
clone_size: NA; j_call: TRBJ2-7; v_call: TRBV19; d_call: NA; cdr3_aa: CASSIGGSYEQYF; cdr3_nt: TGTGCCAGTAGTATAGGCGGTTCCTACGAGCAGTACTTC
clone_size: NA; j_call: TRBJ1-2; v_call: TRBV18; d_call: NA; cdr3_aa: CASSPAYRDYGYTF; cdr3_nt: TGTGCCAGCTCACCGGCTTACAGGGACTATGGCTACACCTTC
clone_size: NA; j_call: TRBJ1-3; v_call: TRBV28; d_call: NA; cdr3_aa: CASITGGNTIYF; cdr3_nt: TGTGCCAGCATTACTGGTGGAAACACCATATATTTT
clone_size: few; j_call: TRBJ1-2; v_call: TRBV5-4; d_call: NA; cdr3_aa: CASSSGTLLGYTF; cdr3_nt: TGTGCCAGCAGCTCCGGGACTCTACTTGGCTACACCTTC
clone_size: NA; j_call: TRBJ2-1; v_call: TRBV27; d_call: TRBD2; cdr3_aa: CASSFTSGSNEQFF; cdr3_nt: TGTGCCAGCAGTTTCACTAGCGGGAGTAATGAGCAGTTCTTC
clone_size: NA; j_call: TRBJ2-7; v_call: TRBV7-3; d_call: NA; cdr3_aa: CASSLLGANSYEQYF; cdr3_nt: TGTGCCAGCAGCTTACTGGGGGCTAACTCCTACGAGCAGTACTTC
clone_size: NA; j_call: TRBJ1-5; v_call: TRBV6-6; d_call: TRBD1; cdr3_aa: CASSLPGQGSQPQHF; cdr3_nt: TGTGCCAGCAGCCTGCCGGGACAGGGCAGTCAGCCCCAGCATTTT
clone_size: NA; j_call: TRBJ2-1; v_call: TRBV6-4; d_call: TRBD2; cdr3_aa: CASSPGTSGSSYNEQFF; cdr3_nt: TGTGCCAGCAGTCCTGGGACTAGCGGAAGCTCCTACAATGAGCAGTTCTTC
clone_size: NA; j_call: TRBJ1-2; v_call: TRBV9; d_call: NA; cdr3_aa: CASSTGTFGYTF; cdr3_nt: TGTGCCAGCAGCACCGGGACTTTTGGCTACACCTTC
clone_size: few; j_call: TRBJ2-3; v_call: TRBV27; d_call: NA; cdr3_aa: CASSSAPPQDTQYF; cdr3_nt: TGTGCCAGCAGTTCCGCCCCACCGCAGGATACGCAGTATTTT